The following is a T cell receptor beta chain sequence with its context. Its antigen remains unknown. The CDR3 has 17 amino acids. Germline lookup yields CDR1 SGHRS and CDR2 YFSETQ. The ends were cut back, 1 base at V and 0 bases at J, with 15 bases in the middle. This sample was included in a study of a mutant IDH1 vaccine in newly diagnosed glioma. Whole-study context: The treated population exhibited a male proportion of about 60%, a female proportion of roughly 38%, and a mean age of 40.4 years. V12 came at week 35, V13 at week 47.

As to time point: week 35, safety follow-up. Each dose delivered 300 ug of mutant IDH1 20-mer peptide subcutaneously with imiquimod. Patients, over weeks 1, 3, 5, 7, 11, 15, 19 and 23, received a total of eight vaccinations. Using immunoSEQ multiplex PCR, the repertoire was profiled, and TCRdb retains in-frame clones only, with some absent. The profile shows approximately 62,000 clones, around 80% of them singletons. Points from the study as a whole: Detectable vaccine-induced immune responses arose in around 93% of patients.

This specimen was PBMCs, taken from a glioma patient whose treatment included an IDH1 peptide vaccine. The TCR comes from a man aged 25-45 years with glioma. The rearrangement uses TRBV5-1 and TRBJ2-3, with D perhaps being TRBD1 or TRBD2 (6 bases each). The CDR3 here is CASSLPEGHKSTDTQYF. CDR3 nucleotides: TGCGCCAGCAGCTTGCCGGAGGGACACAAAAGCACAGATACGCAGTATTTT. Full variable domain (rest looked up from reference TRBV5-1 and TRBJ2-3): KAGVTQTPRYLIKTRGQQVTLSCSPISGHRSVSWYQQTPGQGLQFLFEYFSETQRNKGNFPGRFSGRQFSNSRSEMNVSTLELGDSALYLCASSLPEGHKSTDTQYFGPGTRLTVL.